Presented here are 13 T cell receptor beta chains from one specimen sequenced in a study of cytomegalovirus exposure and HLA in healthy donors. The PCR contained 60 Vbeta and 13 Jbeta primers. Sequenced by immunoSEQ multiplex PCR; TCRdb stores in-frame clones only, minus some. The repertoire includes 110,000 to 150,000 clones, more than 60% of them detected once, and around 10% sits in the top ten. The sample consisted of PBMCs. These receptors came from a woman in her fifties or sixties in good health and CMV-seropositive.

Worth noting for this clone: Compared with germline, one end of the junction differs, possibly owing to a read error. The rearrangement uses TRBV7-7 and TRBJ2-7; a possible D gene is TRBD2 (5 bases). The CDR3 is 13 amino acids. Germline loops: CDR1 SSHAT, CDR2 FNYEAQ (reference sequence). CDR3 loop: CASSPDTGNEQYF. The CDR3 nucleotides read TGTGCTAGCAGCCCCGACACGGGGAACGAGCAGTACTTC.

J is TRBJ2-7 and V is TRBV9, with 8 bases identical to TRBD1. The CDR3 length is 15 residues. Germline loops: CDR1 SGDLS, CDR2 YYNGEE. The V and J ends lost 2 bases and 5 bases, in that order; junction bases with no gene match: 9. CDR3 residues: CASSVMTGVMDEQYF. The CDR3 DNA is TGTGCCAGCAGCGTTATGACAGGGGTTATGGACGAGCAGTACTTC.

This clone has a handful of counts. The V call is TRBV5-5, the J call TRBJ2-3, with TRBD2 identical over 13 bases. The CDR3 is made up of 17 amino acids. The V and J ends lost 4 bases and 2 bases, in that order; junction bases with no gene match: 7. Germline CDR1 and CDR2: SGHKS and YYEKEE (reference sequence). The CDR3 nucleotides read TGTGCCAGCAGCGGGGGACTAGCGGGGCTAACCACAGATACGCAGTATTTT. It yields the protein CASSGGLAGLTTDTQYF. Complete variable domain (other parts from reference TRBV5-5 and TRBJ2-3): DAGVTQSPTHLIKTRGQQVTLRCSPISGHKSVSWYQQVLGQGPQFIFQYYEKEERGRGNFPDRFSARQFPNYSSELNVNALLLGDSALYLCASSGGLAGLTTDTQYFGPGTRLTVL.

The chain has TRBV5-4 and TRBJ1-2; D is possibly TRBD1 (5 bases). V lost 1 base and J 3 bases, leaving 7 bases between the germline ends. CDR1 is SGHNT and CDR2 is YYREEE in the germline V gene (reference sequence). There are 13 residues in the CDR3. The CDR3 is CASSLSRDYGYTF. As DNA, the CDR3 is TGTGCCAGCAGCTTGAGCAGGGACTATGGCTACACCTTC.

This chain connects TRBV11-2 to TRBJ2-3, with a possible D match to TRBD2 (6 bases). This CDR3 has 15 amino acids. V was clipped by 5 bases and J by 2 bases, with 14 bases between them. Germline V CDR1 and CDR2: SGHAT, FQNNGV. The CDR3 DNA follows: TGTGCCAGCAGCCGATCGACTAGTAACACAGATACGCAGTATTTT. Protein product: CASSRSTSNTDTQYF. Full variable domain (missing parts from reference TRBV11-2 and TRBJ2-3): EAGVAQSPRYKIIEKRQSVAFWCNPISGHATLYWYQQILGQGPKLLIQFQNNGVVDDSQLPKDRFSAERLKGVDSTLKIQPAKLEDSAVYLCASSRSTSNTDTQYFGPGTRLTVL.

This clone has a handful of counts. The chain is built from TRBV14 and TRBJ1-2; no clear D gene. There are 15 residues in the CDR3. The ends were cut back, 4 bases at V and 8 bases at J, with 20 bases in the middle. Germline CDR1 reads SGHDN; CDR2 reads FVKESK. The CDR3 DNA follows: TGTGCCAGCAGCCTCCTCGACACCGGTTTGGGCGGCTACACCTTC. Protein product: CASSLLDTGLGGYTF.

The chain recombines TRBV10-3 with TRBJ2-3; 7 bases are shared with TRBD2. Germline V gene sequence: CDR1 ENHRY, CDR2 SYGVKD. The length of the CDR3 is 14 residues. V gave up 7 bases and J gave up 2 bases; unmatched junction bases: 6. Here the CDR3 reads CAIKGGPTTDTQYF. CDR3 DNA sequence: TGTGCCATCAAGGGAGGGCCTACCACAGATACGCAGTATTTT.

The CDR3, as DNA: TGTGCCAGCAGTGAACCTAACCCCGAGACCCAGTACTTC. This sequence encodes CASSEPNPETQYF. The chain recombines TRBV2 with TRBJ2-5; D unresolved. The CDR3 runs to 13 residues. Germline V CDR1 and CDR2: SNHLY, FYNNEI. V was shortened by 2 bases and J by 5 bases, with 9 bases between the two germline ends.

The chain employs TRBV28 and TRBJ1-3, with D maybe TRBD1 (6 bases). Trimming took off 4 bases at V and 4 bases at J, with 14 bases between the two ends. The CDR3 has 15 residues. Per the germline V gene, CDR1 is MDHEN and CDR2 is SYDVKM. CDR3 nucleotides: TGTGCCAGCAGTTCTCCCCGGGGGGCCGGAAACACCATATATTTT. Residues: CASSSPRGAGNTIYF.

The chain is built from TRBV7-6 and TRBJ1-3; 7 bases fit TRBD1. CDR1 and CDR2 (germline): SGHVS, FNYEAQ. V shed 0 bases, J shed 2 bases, and the junction held 4 bases outside the gene matches. This CDR3 is built from 16 residues. For the CDR3, the DNA is TGTGCCAGCAGCTTAGCCGGTCAGGGGGCTGGAAACACCATATATTTT. Translation gives CASSLAGQGAGNTIYF.

The chain couples TRBV9 to TRBJ1-5, with 8 bases matching TRBD1. CDR1 and CDR2 (germline): SGDLS, YYNGEE. The CDR3 runs 15 residues. V lost 4 bases to trimming and J lost 1 base; unmatched junction nucleotides: 4. The CDR3 DNA follows: TGTGCCAGCAGCCCTAACAGGGGGAGCAATCAGCCCCAGCATTTT. Translation gives CASSPNRGSNQPQHF.

This chain joins TRBV10-3 and TRBJ1-3; no clear D. Trimming removed 7 bases from V and 1 base from J, with 11 bases in between. The CDR3 is 14 amino acids. Germline V CDR1 and CDR2: ENHRY, SYGVKD. The DNA for the CDR3 is TGTGCCATCAAGAACCTAATTTCTGGAAACACCATATATTTT. Translated, it gives CAIKNLISGNTIYF.

This clone was found once. The chain is built from TRBV7-3 and TRBJ2-2; TRBD1 might be the D (5 bases). V was clipped by 2 bases and J by 5 bases, with 18 bases between them. The CDR3 consists of 17 residues. Germline-derived CDR1 and CDR2 are SGHTA and FQGTGA. The chain's CDR3 is CASSLDSRQSGTGELFF. The CDR3 DNA reads TGTGCCAGCAGCTTAGATTCAAGACAGTCGGGTACCGGGGAGCTGTTTTTT.